The present T cell receptor beta chain was sequenced within a study of beta chain features in type 1 diabetes. The study's findings and limits: Type 1 diabetes patients showed a moderate but significant shortening of TCRB CDR3s in all four CD4+ subsets.

This CDR3 is built from 14 residues. The V and J ends lost 1 base and 2 bases, in that order; junction bases with no gene match: 1. Looked up from germline, CDR1 is MNHEY and CDR2 is SVGAGI. Expressed TCRB transcripts were sequenced because the isolated RNA had all been reverse transcribed beforehand. Using immunoSEQ multiplex PCR, the repertoire was profiled, and TCRdb retains in-frame clones only, with some absent. The data hold some 220,000 clones, with approximately 11% observed a single time. In the case of this clone: Its antigen is unknown.

V is TRBV6-5 and J is TRBJ2-5, with 7 nucleotides matching TRBD2. This clonotype was obtained from a man aged 18 to 29 in good health. The sequenced material came from central memory CD4+ T cells from blood. The DNA for the CDR3 is TGTGCCAGCAGTTACTACGGGGGGCAAGAGACCCAGTACTTC. It is translated as CASSYYGGQETQYF.